Described below is a single TCR beta chain sequence and its context. The antigen remains undetermined. Germline CDR1 reads SGHKS; CDR2 reads YYEKEE (reference sequence). The CDR3 has 16 amino acids. V shed 4 bases and J 3 bases; nucleotides not matched to a gene: 7. The source of the sample is a study of T cell responses to AZD1222 COVID-19 vaccine. The protocol was immunoSEQ multiplex PCR, while the TCRdb copy is restricted to in-frame clones and leaves out a portion. Of 120,000 to 150,000 clones in the sample, 75% to 95% were seen once. Overall study results and limits: Nearly half of the spike-specific TCRs reportedly recognize variant regions that carry no mutations. Spike-specific TCR repertoires showed rising breadth and depth after two AZD1222 doses. Repertoire sampling happened only post peak T cell response.

The genes are TRBV5-5 and TRBJ1-4, with TRBD1 matching over 9 bases. This sequence was found in an adult in good health. The sequences come from peripheral blood, collected on day 0 of MenACWY control vaccination. CDR3 region: CASSPGQGVANEKLFF. CDR3 nucleotides: TGTGCCAGCAGCCCGGGACAGGGAGTAGCTAATGAAAAACTGTTTTTT.